Presented here are 9 T cell receptor beta chains from one specimen sequenced in a study of T cells in Graves' hyperthyroidism and ophthalmopathy (dated by TCRdb to the late 2010s). Library preparation was by multiplex PCR. Sequencing used an Illumina HiSeq 2000. TCR beta CDR3 regions were amplified from RNA transcripts. The TCR CDR3 was subjected to a first round of RT-PCR using the HTBI primer set and the Qiagen OneStep RT-PCR kit. TCRdb reprocessed the public reads (quality trimming at Q25 with fastp, clone calling with MiXCR) and kept in-frame beta chains. Entries are consolidated by CDR3 protein sequence, retaining the most common genes and DNA. This sample has about 600,000 distinct CDR3 sequences in its table, and 16% of those were observed once. 2.5% to 4% of the sample comes from the top ten. Sequenced material: blood. These TCRs come from a woman in her forties with Graves' ophthalmopathy.

This clonotype came up many times. The chain carries TRBV2 and TRBJ2-1; perhaps TRBD2 as D (6 bases). Germline loops: CDR1 SNHLY, CDR2 FYNNEI. The V and J ends lost 4 bases and 6 bases respectively, with 16 bases between them. The CDR3 is 15 residues long. CDR3 protein: CASSVILATFNEQFF. CDR3 nucleotides: TGTGCCAGCAGTGTGATACTAGCTACCTTCAATGAGCAGTTCTTC.

V usage is TRBV7-9 and J usage is TRBJ1-2; D possibly corresponds to TRBD1 (5 bases). The germline V and J ends were trimmed by 6 bases and 6 bases, with 23 bases remaining between them. CDR3 length: 16 amino acids. Germline V CDR1 and CDR2: SEHNR, FQNEAQ (reference sequence). CDR3 loop: CASSRDLGWQGDGYTF. CDR3 nucleotide sequence: TGTGCCAGCAGTCGAGACCTGGGATGGCAGGGAGATGGCTACACCTTC.

The gene calls are TRBV7-8 and TRBJ2-5; D might be TRBD1 (6 bases). Trimming took 4 bases from V and 2 from J, leaving 17 bases between them. Germline CDR1 reads SGHVS; CDR2 reads FQNEAQ. The CDR3 is made up of 16 amino acids. In DNA, the CDR3 is TGTGCCAGCAGCTCCCACAGGGTGGTGATACAAGAGACCCAGTACTTC. It yields the protein CASSSHRVVIQETQYF. The full variable domain, with the rest looked up from reference TRBV7-8 and TRBJ2-5, is GAGVSQSPRYKVAKRGQDVALRCDPISGHVSLFWYQQALGQGPEFLTYFQNEAQLDKSGLPSDRFFAERPEGSVSTLKIQRTQQEDSAVYLCASSSHRVVIQETQYFGPGTRLLVL.

This clonotype was detected a few times. The V and J genes are TRBV19 and TRBJ2-5; D gene unclear. From germline, CDR1 is LNHDA and CDR2 SQIVND (reference sequence). V was pared by 3 bases and J by 1 base, with 6 bases between. The CDR3 has 13 amino acids. The CDR3 loop is CASSIGSQETQYF. DNA for the CDR3: TGTGCCAGTAGTATTGGCAGCCAAGAGACCCAGTACTTC.

This clonotype was observed at least ten times. The chain uses TRBV28 and TRBJ2-4; 12 nucleotides agree with TRBD1. The V gene end was trimmed by 5 bases and the J gene end by 9 bases; junction bases not matched to a gene: 11. Germline V gives CDR1 MDHEN, CDR2 SYDVKM. The length of the CDR3 is 16 residues. The DNA of the CDR3 is TGTGCCAGCAGTGGGCAGGGGGACAGGGGGCTTAGCATTCAGTACTTC. This encodes CASSGQGDRGLSIQYF.

The CDR3 DNA is TGTGCCAGCAGTTTGGAGTTCGGGACTGAAGCTAACTATGGCTACACCTTC. It codes for CASSLEFGTEANYGYTF. This chain links TRBV27 with TRBJ1-2; possibly TRBD1 for D (5 bases). Germline CDR1 is MNHEY and CDR2 is SMNVEV (reference sequence). This CDR3 has 17 amino acids. The V gene lost 3 bases and the J gene lost 0 bases, with 17 bases spanning the gap.

The chain is built from TRBV27 and TRBJ1-5; the D gene is possibly TRBD1 (6 bases). Trimming pared 3 bases from V and 7 bases from J, leaving 13 bases between. Germline values: CDR1 MNHEY, CDR2 SMNVEV (reference sequence). The CDR3 length is 14 residues. This CDR3 is CASSFSQGTQPQHF. CDR3 in DNA: TGTGCCAGCAGTTTTTCCCAGGGGACCCAGCCCCAGCATTTT.

This clonotype was observed at least ten times. V gene TRBV7-9 combines with J gene TRBJ2-1, with D possibly matching TRBD2 (6 bases). V was trimmed by 6 bases and J by 5 bases, leaving 17 bases between them. Per germline, CDR1 SEHNR and CDR2 FQNEAQ (reference sequence). CDR3 length: 15 amino acids. DNA of the CDR3: TGTGCCAGCAGTCCGGAGGGACCCCGGCACAATGAGCAGTTCTTC. Translation gives CASSPEGPRHNEQFF. The complete variable domain, with remaining parts taken from reference TRBV7-9 and TRBJ2-1, reads DTGVSQNPRHKITKRGQNVTFRCDPISEHNRLYWYRQTLGQGPEFLTYFQNEAQLEKSRLLSDRFSAERPKGSFSTLEIQRTEQGDSAMYLCASSPEGPRHNEQFFGPGTRLTVL.

The table lists this clonotype with many counts. This chain uses TRBV28 with TRBJ2-7; maybe TRBD1 (6 bases). V was pared by 8 bases and J by 3 bases, with 20 bases between. Germline CDR1 MDHEN, CDR2 SYDVKM. This CDR3 region has 15 residues. The CDR3 coding sequence is TGTGCCAGCTCAACAACACGGGACACGTACTACGAGCAGTACTTC. This translates into CASSTTRDTYYEQYF.